This note documents a single T cell receptor (beta chain) sequence. The antigen is unknown. Sequencing used immunoSEQ multiplex PCR; TCRdb keeps in-frame clones, though not all of them. The sample lists some 45,000 clones, approximately 80% occurring once. Germline CDR1 reads SEHNR; CDR2 reads FQNEAQ (reference sequence). With 11 bases removed from V and 0 bases from J, the gap between germline ends came to 11 bases. This CDR3 region has 13 residues. This sample is part of a study of CD4 T cells in relation to SARS-CoV-2 and coronaviruses. The material sequenced was naive CD4+ T cells from PBMCs, cultured in vitro. Subset denoted: naive CD4+ T cells isolated by negative enrichment. The V call is TRBV7-9, the J call TRBJ1-5; D not certain. The sequence was obtained from an adult with COVID-19. CDR3 bases: TGTGCCCAAAAGGGAAATAGCAATCAGCCCCAGCATTTT. Its protein is CAQKGNSNQPQHF.